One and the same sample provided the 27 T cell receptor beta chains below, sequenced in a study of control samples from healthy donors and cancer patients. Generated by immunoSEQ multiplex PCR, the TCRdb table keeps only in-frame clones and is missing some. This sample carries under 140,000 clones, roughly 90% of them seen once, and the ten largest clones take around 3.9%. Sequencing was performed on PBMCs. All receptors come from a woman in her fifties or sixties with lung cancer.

CDR3 region: CAISDSTGVNTEAFF. The CDR3 DNA is TGTGCCATCAGTGATTCCACAGGGGTGAACACTGAAGCTTTCTTT. V and J are TRBV10-3 and TRBJ1-1, with 7 bases matching TRBD1. Germline CDR1 reads ENHRY; CDR2 reads SYGVKD. The CDR3 covers 15 residues. After removal of 3 bases from V and 0 bases from J, the junction contained 4 bases not matched to a gene.

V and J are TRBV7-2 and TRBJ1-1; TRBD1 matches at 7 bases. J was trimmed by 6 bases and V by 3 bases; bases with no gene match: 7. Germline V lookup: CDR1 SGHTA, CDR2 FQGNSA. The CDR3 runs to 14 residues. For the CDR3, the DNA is TGTGCCAGCAGCTTTAAGGGGGCAGGATCTGAAGCTTTCTTT. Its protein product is CASSFKGAGSEAFF. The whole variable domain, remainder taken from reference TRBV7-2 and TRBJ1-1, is GAGVSQSPSNKVTEKGKDVELRCDPISGHTALYWYRQSLGQGLEFLIYFQGNSAPDKSGLPSDRFSAERTGGSVSTLTIQRTQQEDSAVYLCASSFKGAGSEAFFGQGTRLTVV.

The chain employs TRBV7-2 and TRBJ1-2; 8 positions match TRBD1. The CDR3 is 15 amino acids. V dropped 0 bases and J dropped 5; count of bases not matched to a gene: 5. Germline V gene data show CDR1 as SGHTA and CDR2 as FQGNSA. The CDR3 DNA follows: TGTGCCAGCAGCTTAGCGTCGACAGGGGCTTATGGCTACACCTTC. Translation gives CASSLASTGAYGYTF.

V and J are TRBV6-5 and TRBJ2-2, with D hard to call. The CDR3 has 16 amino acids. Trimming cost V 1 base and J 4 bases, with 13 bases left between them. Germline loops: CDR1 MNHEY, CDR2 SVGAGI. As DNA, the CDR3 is TGTGCCAGCAGTTACTTCTCATCTCACTCCACCGGGGAGCTGTTTTTT. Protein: CASSYFSSHSTGELFF.

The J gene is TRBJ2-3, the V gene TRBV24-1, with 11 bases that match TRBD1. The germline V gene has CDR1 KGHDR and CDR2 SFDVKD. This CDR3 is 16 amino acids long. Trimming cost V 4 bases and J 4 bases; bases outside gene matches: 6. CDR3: CATSESGQGASDTQYF. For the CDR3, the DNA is TGTGCCACCAGTGAATCCGGACAGGGGGCGTCAGATACGCAGTATTTT.

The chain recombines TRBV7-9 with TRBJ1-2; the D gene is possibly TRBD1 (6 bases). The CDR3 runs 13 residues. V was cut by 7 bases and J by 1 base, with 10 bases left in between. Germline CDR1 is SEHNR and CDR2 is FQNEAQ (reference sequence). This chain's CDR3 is CASTRGFNYGYTF. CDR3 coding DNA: TGTGCCAGCACCAGGGGATTTAACTATGGCTACACCTTC.

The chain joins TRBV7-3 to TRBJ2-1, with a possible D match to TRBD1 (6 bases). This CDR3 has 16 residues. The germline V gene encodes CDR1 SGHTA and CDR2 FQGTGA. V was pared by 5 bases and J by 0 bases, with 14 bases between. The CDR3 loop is CASSPGQDSSYNEQFF. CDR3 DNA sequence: TGTGCCAGCAGCCCGGGACAAGACAGCTCCTACAATGAGCAGTTCTTC.

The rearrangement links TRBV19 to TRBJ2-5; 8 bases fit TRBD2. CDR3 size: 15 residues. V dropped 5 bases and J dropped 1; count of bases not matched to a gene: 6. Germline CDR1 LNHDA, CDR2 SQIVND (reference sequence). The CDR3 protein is CASSVGLVPQETQYF. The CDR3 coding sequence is TGTGCCAGTAGTGTGGGACTAGTCCCCCAAGAGACCCAGTACTTC.

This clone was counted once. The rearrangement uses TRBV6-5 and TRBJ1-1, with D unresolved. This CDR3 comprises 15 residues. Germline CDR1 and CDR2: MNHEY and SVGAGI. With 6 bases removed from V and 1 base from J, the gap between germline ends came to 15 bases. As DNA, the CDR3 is TGTGCCAGCAGCGCCTCCGGGTCCTCGAACACTGAAGCTTTCTTT. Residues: CASSASGSSNTEAFF.

The chain's CDR3 is CASELEAGGDTQYF. The CDR3 nucleotides read TGTGCCAGCGAATTAGAAGCGGGGGGCGATACGCAGTATTTT. V and J are TRBV7-6 and TRBJ2-3; 9 bases align to TRBD2. The CDR3 spans 14 residues. The germline gives CDR1 SGHVS, CDR2 FNYEAQ. V was clipped by 8 bases and J by 6 bases; unmatched bases: 9.

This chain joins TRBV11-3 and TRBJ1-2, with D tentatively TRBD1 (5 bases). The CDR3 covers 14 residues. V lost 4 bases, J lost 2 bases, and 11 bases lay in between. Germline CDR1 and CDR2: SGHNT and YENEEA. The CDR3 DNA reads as TGTGCCAGCAGCTATACAGGCCTAAACTATGGCTACACCTTC. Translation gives CASSYTGLNYGYTF.

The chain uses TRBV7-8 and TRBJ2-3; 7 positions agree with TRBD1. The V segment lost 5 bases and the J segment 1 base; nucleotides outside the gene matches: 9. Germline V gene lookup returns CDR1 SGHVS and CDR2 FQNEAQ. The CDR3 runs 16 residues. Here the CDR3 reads CASSGSRQGRTDTQYF. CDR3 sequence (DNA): TGTGCCAGCAGCGGATCTAGACAGGGCCGCACAGATACGCAGTATTTT.

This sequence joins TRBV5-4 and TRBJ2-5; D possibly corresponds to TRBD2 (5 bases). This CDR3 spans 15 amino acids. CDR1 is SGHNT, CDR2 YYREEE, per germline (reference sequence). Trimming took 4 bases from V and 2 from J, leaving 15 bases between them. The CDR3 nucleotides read TGTGCCAGCAGCCGAGGTTCTAGCCTTCAAGAGACCCAGTACTTC. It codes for CASSRGSSLQETQYF.

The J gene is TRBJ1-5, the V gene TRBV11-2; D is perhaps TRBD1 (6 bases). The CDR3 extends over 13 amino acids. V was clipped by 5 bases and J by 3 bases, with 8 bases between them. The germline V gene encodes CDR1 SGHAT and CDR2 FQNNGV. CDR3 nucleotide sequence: TGTGCCAGCAGCACAGGGAACAATCAGCCCCAGCATTTT. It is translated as CASSTGNNQPQHF. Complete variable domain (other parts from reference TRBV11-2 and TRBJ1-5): EAGVAQSPRYKIIEKRQSVAFWCNPISGHATLYWYQQILGQGPKLLIQFQNNGVVDDSQLPKDRFSAERLKGVDSTLKIQPAKLEDSAVYLCASSTGNNQPQHFGDGTRLSIL.

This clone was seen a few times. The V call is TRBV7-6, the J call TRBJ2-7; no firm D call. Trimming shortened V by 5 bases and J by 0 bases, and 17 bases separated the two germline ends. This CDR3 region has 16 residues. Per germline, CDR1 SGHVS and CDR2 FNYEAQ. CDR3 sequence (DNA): TGTGCCAGCAGCCCAACCCCGACCGTCGTCTCCTACGAGCAGTACTTC. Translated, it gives CASSPTPTVVSYEQYF.

This CDR3 reads CASSLDMDWEGTDTQYF. Here the CDR3 DNA reads TGTGCCAGCAGTTTGGACATGGATTGGGAGGGCACAGATACGCAGTATTTT. The rearrangement joins TRBV27 to TRBJ2-3; D perhaps matches TRBD2 (6 bases). The CDR3 sequence is 17 residues long. Trimming cost V 3 bases and J 1 base, with 17 bases left between them. The germline CDR1 and CDR2 sequences are MNHEY and SMNVEV (reference sequence).

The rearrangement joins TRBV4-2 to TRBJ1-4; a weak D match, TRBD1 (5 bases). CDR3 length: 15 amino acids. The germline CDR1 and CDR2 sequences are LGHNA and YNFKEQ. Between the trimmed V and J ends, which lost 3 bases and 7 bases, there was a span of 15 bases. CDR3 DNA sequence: TGTGCCAGCAGCCAGGGGCAAGACGCCGGTGAAAAACTGTTTTTT. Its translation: CASSQGQDAGEKLFF.

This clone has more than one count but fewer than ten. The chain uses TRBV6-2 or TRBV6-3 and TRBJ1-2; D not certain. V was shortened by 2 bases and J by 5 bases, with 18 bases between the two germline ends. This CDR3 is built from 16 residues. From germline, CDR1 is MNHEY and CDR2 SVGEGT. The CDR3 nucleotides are TGTGCCAGCAGTTACACACGGACCGGGCGACCATATGGCTACACCTTC. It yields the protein CASSYTRTGRPYGYTF.

CDR3 protein: CASSYSSIREGYEQYF. The CDR3, as DNA: TGTGCCAGCAGTTACTCGAGTATCAGGGAGGGGTACGAGCAGTACTTC. The rearrangement links TRBV6-5 to TRBJ2-7; 7 bases align to TRBD2. The CDR3 sequence is 16 residues long. The germline V gene has CDR1 MNHEY and CDR2 SVGAGI. Trimming at V came to 0 bases and at J to 4 bases, leaving 9 bases not matched to a gene.

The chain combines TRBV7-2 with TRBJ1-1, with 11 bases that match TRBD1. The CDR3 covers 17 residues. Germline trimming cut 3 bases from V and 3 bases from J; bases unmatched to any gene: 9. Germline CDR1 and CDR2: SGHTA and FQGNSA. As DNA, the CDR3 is TGTGCCAGCAGCTTGTGGACAGGGGGCGCAGGGGACACTGAAGCTTTCTTT. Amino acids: CASSLWTGGAGDTEAFF.

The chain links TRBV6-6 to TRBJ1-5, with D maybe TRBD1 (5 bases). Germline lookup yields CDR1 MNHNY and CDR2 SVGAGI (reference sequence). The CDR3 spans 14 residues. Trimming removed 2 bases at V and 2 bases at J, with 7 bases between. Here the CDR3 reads CASSYPGGNQPQHF. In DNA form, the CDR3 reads TGTGCCAGCAGTTACCCGGGGGGCAATCAGCCCCAGCATTTT.

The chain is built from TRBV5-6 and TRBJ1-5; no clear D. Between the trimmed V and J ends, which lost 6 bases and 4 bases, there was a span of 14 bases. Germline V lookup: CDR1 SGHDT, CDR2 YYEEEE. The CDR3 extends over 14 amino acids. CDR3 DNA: TGTGCCAGCACCATCTCTCTAGGGAATCAGCCCCAGCATTTT. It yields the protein CASTISLGNQPQHF.

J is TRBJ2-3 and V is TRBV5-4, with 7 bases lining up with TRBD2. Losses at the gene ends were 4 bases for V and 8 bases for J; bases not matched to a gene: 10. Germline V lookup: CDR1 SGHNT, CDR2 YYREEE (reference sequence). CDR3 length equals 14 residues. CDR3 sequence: CASSTGGILVTQYF. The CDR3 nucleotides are TGTGCCAGCAGCACGGGGGGTATCCTCGTTACGCAGTATTTT.

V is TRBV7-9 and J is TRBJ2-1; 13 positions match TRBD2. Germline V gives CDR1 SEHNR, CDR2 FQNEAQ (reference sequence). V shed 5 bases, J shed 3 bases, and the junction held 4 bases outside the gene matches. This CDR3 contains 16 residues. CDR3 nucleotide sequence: TGTGCCAGCAGCGCGGGACTAGCGGGACTCTACAATGAGCAGTTCTTC. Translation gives CASSAGLAGLYNEQFF.

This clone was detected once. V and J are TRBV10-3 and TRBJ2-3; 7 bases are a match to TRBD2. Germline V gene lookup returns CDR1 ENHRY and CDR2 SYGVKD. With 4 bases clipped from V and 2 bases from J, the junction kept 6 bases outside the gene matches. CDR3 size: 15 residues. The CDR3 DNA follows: TGTGCCATCAGTGGGGGACTAACCTCCACAGATACGCAGTATTTT. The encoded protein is CAISGGLTSTDTQYF.

The DNA of the CDR3 is TGTGCCAGCAGTGAAAGCGACAGACCCCACTATGGCTACACCTTC. Encoded protein: CASSESDRPHYGYTF. The V gene is TRBV6-1, the J gene TRBJ1-2; TRBD1 might be the D (5 bases). Trimming took off 2 bases at V and 3 bases at J, with 13 bases between the two ends. The CDR3 has 15 residues. Germline CDR1 MNHNS, CDR2 SASEGT.

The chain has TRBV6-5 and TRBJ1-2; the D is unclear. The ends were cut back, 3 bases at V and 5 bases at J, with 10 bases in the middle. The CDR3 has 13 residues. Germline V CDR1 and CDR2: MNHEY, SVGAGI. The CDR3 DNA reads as TGTGCCAGCAGTTATAACAGAATTTATGGCTACACCTTC. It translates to CASSYNRIYGYTF.